This T cell receptor beta chain was profiled in a study of shared clonotypes between healthy human individuals. Study outcomes and limitations: Sharing across four donors was seen in roughly 5% of naive CD4 clonotypes.

The authors split each subset's genomic DNA evenly across several immunoSEQ plates. The repertoire was sequenced with immunoSEQ multiplex PCR; TCRdb's copy has only in-frame clones and lacks some. The sample consists of more than 1 million clones, about four fifths of them appearing once. Germline assignment: CDR1 MGHRA and CDR2 YSYEKL. Trimming left V 1 base short and J 4 bases short, with 15 bases between. CDR3 size: 16 residues. All donors qualified as healthy HIV-negative adults and had experienced no recent acute infections or vaccinations. As to this clone: Its antigen remains unidentified.

The chain links TRBV4-1 to TRBJ2-3; D is perhaps TRBD1 or TRBD2 (7 bases each). The origin of this receptor is a man aged 18 to 30 in good health. Some clones in this sample may be carry-over from other donors' samples. The source material was memory CD4+ T cells from PBMCs. The subset here: CD45RA-negative fraction. Here the CDR3 reads CASSQVSGGASDTQYF. CDR3 coding DNA: TGCGCCAGCAGCCAAGTGTCAGGGGGGGCCTCAGATACGCAGTATTTT.